Below, 13 T cell receptor beta chains from the same sample are listed, as sequenced in a study. One entry per CDR3 protein, called by TCRdb with MiXCR from the RT-PCR reads. The data contain more than 550,000 distinct CDR3 sequences, 12% to 15% of them seen just once; the ten biggest clones take up roughly 3.9%. The sample was memory CD4+ T cells from blood. These TCRs come from a female donor in good health, serving as a healthy control.

The chain employs TRBV20-1 and TRBJ1-1; perhaps TRBD1 as D (5 bases). V shed 0 bases and J shed 5 bases, with 13 bases lying between them. Germline V gene sequence: CDR1 DFQATT, CDR2 SNEGSKA (reference sequence). The length of the CDR3 is 14 residues. The CDR3 DNA reads as TGCAGTGCTAGAGAGGGGACGAGGAAGACTGAAGCTTTCTTT. The encoded protein is CSAREGTRKTEAFF.

Many counts were recorded for this clonotype. This chain connects TRBV12-3 or TRBV12-4 to TRBJ1-1, with TRBD1 matching over 8 bases. CDR3 length: 14 residues. V trimming: 5 bases; J trimming: 1 base; junction bases outside the gene matches: 3. The CDR3 loop reads CASSNRGSNTEAFF. The CDR3 DNA reads as TGTGCCAGCAGTAACAGGGGGTCGAACACTGAAGCTTTCTTT.

The chain couples TRBV5-1 to TRBJ2-1, with D perhaps TRBD1 (6 bases). CDR1 is SGHRS and CDR2 is YFSETQ in the germline V gene. Trimming left V 0 bases short and J 10 bases short, with 17 bases between. This CDR3 is 15 amino acids long. The CDR3 DNA follows: TGCGCCAGCAGCTTGGCGGCAGGGGTCGGGGTAGAGCAGTTCTTC. Protein: CASSLAAGVGVEQFF.

V and J are TRBV11-2 and TRBJ1-1; unclear D gene. This CDR3 region has 15 residues. Germline loops: CDR1 SGHAT, CDR2 FQNNGV. Trimming shortened V by 5 bases and J by 3 bases, and 16 bases separated the two germline ends. This chain's CDR3 is CASSLSSHPDTEAFF. The DNA of the CDR3 is TGTGCCAGCAGCCTAAGCTCCCATCCGGACACTGAAGCTTTCTTT.

This clonotype has at least ten counts. CDR3 amino acids: CASSFSIGGELFF. The CDR3 DNA reads as TGTGCCAGCAGTTTTTCTATCGGCGGGGAGCTGTTTTTT. The chain couples TRBV12-3 or TRBV12-4 to TRBJ2-2; D is undetermined. Trimming cost V 3 bases and J 7 bases, with 9 bases left between them. The CDR3 sequence is 13 residues long.

Note on this clonotype: The junction departs from germline at one end; a sequencing error may be responsible. This chain links TRBV6-1 with TRBJ1-2, with TRBD1 as a possible D gene (5 bases). The CDR3 sequence is 12 residues long. The germline CDR1 and CDR2 sequences are MNHNS and SASEGT. The CDR3 region is CASRYALGDCSF. The CDR3 region has the DNA TGTGCCAGCAGATATGCCTTAGGGGATTGCTCCTTC.

This clonotype was seen at least ten times. The chain is built from TRBV6-2 or TRBV6-3 and TRBJ1-5; TRBD1 matches at 8 bases. Germline lookup yields CDR1 MNHEY and CDR2 SVGEGT. Germline trimming cut 6 bases from V and 3 bases from J; bases unmatched to any gene: 10. The CDR3 runs 16 residues. The CDR3 DNA sequence: TGTGCCAGCAGGGACGAAGGACAGGGACACAATCAGCCCCAGCATTTT. The encoded protein is CASRDEGQGHNQPQHF.

This clonotype has a handful of counts. This chain links TRBV7-3 with TRBJ2-2; weak D call: TRBD1 (5 bases). CDR3 size: 17 residues. Trimming removed 0 bases at V and 0 bases at J, with 11 bases between. Germline CDR1 reads SGHTA; CDR2 reads FQGTGA. This chain's CDR3 is CASSLTYAGPNTGELFF. The CDR3 DNA is TGTGCCAGCAGCTTAACGTATGCAGGGCCGAACACCGGGGAGCTGTTTTTT.

This clonotype was seen repeatedly, ten times or more. CDR3 nucleotide sequence: TGTGCCAGCAGTGACACTAGCGGGACCTACAATGAGCAGTTCTTC. Translating it yields CASSDTSGTYNEQFF. This sequence joins TRBV6-4 and TRBJ2-1; 10 bases map to TRBD2. The CDR3 totals 15 residues. The ends lost 2 bases at V and 2 bases at J; junction bases unmatched: 0. From germline, CDR1 is MRHNA and CDR2 SNTAGT.

The chain is built from TRBV20-1 and TRBJ2-3; D remains unclear. Germline loops: CDR1 DFQATT, CDR2 SNEGSKA (reference sequence). This CDR3 has 14 amino acids. The V and J ends lost 6 bases and 0 bases respectively, with 13 bases between them. CDR3: CSATLRSSTDTQYF. CDR3 in DNA: TGCAGTGCAACACTCCGATCTAGCACAGATACGCAGTATTTT.

The chain couples TRBV6-5 to TRBJ2-1, with 11 bases fitting TRBD2. The CDR3 covers 16 residues. Germline V gene lookup returns CDR1 MNHEY and CDR2 SVGAGI. V was pared by 5 bases and J by 3 bases, with 6 bases of the junction left unmatched. DNA for the CDR3: TGTGCCAGCAGTCCCACGGGACTAGCGGACTACAATGAGCAGTTCTTC. The encoded protein is CASSPTGLADYNEQFF.

The chain is built from TRBV5-4 and TRBJ2-2; possibly TRBD2 for D (6 bases). Between the trimmed V and J ends, which lost 5 bases and 2 bases, there was a span of 13 bases. CDR1 and CDR2 from the germline V gene are SGHNT and YYREEE (reference sequence). The CDR3 is 15 amino acids. CDR3 DNA sequence: TGTGCCAGCAGGCCCGGGACTGATAACACCGGGGAGCTGTTTTTT. It is translated as CASRPGTDNTGELFF.

J is TRBJ1-3 and V is TRBV7-2, with D hard to call. The CDR3 loop spans 16 amino acids. Germline CDR1 reads SGHTA; CDR2 reads FQGNSA. V was clipped by 5 bases and J by 2 bases, with 16 bases between them. The CDR3: CASSTRMTGTGNTIYF. Here the CDR3 DNA reads TGTGCCAGCAGCACCCGTATGACGGGGACTGGAAACACCATATATTTT.